The T cell receptor (beta chain) under discussion was sequenced for a study of Ad26.COV2.S vaccination and SARS-CoV-2 variants (TCRdb year 2021). As for the study more broadly: Vaccine-arm donors were drawn from COV1001, a multicentre, randomized, double-blind, placebo-controlled phase I-IIa trial of Ad26.COV2.S in healthy adults. Throughout the experiments and outcome assessment, investigators stayed blinded to trial group allocation. The TCR-sequenced set comprised approximately 32 samples: around 20 Ad26.COV2.S vaccine recipients, 5 placebo recipients and 8 SARS-CoV-2 convalescent individuals. Ad26.COV2.S was administered intramuscularly at a dose of 5x10^10 or 1x10^11 viral particles, either as one shot or as two shots given 56 days apart. TCRbeta repertoire sequencing served as the tool for gauging how specific and how broad the SARS-CoV-2-reactive T cell receptors were following Ad26.COV2.S vaccination. Participants in the trial were split at random into five groups of five each, receiving low-dose or high-dose Ad26.COV2.S once or twice, or else placebo on both occasions. Paper-wide results and their limitations: The authors noted that the TCR breadth and depth analyses may have underestimated total T cell responses. Non-spike TCR breadth was comparable between vaccine and placebo recipients, consistent with the vaccine containing only spike. After vaccination, spike-specific CD8+ and CD4+ T cell responses were reported to show substantial breadth. Spike-specific TCR breadth was higher in Ad26.COV2.S recipients than in placebo recipients (P = 0.0014). The study was not powered for comparison of responses between vaccine doses or regimens.

Between the V and J ends, shortened by 2 bases and 0 bases respectively, the junction contains 6 bases. The CDR3 runs 14 amino acids, cysteine and phenylalanine included. Only the CDR3 part of the read is kept: 42 bases, read in frame from the first base. For CDR1 and CDR2, the germline V gene lists KGHSH and LQKENI. The immunoSEQ Assay was used to sequence TCRbeta CDR3 regions. After extraction, genomic DNA underwent amplification by bias-controlled multiplex PCR, followed by high-throughput sequencing. In the authors' own workflow: To quantify the absolute abundance of every unique TCRbeta CDR3 region, sequences were collapsed and filtered. T cell fraction was estimated by normalizing TCRbeta template counts to usable DNA, which was measured by amplifying reference genes present in all nucleated cells. Repertoire TCRs were annotated as SARS-CoV-2-specific when V gene, CDR3 amino acid sequence and J gene were exactly matched to a known reactive TCR set. The reference SARS-CoV-2 TCR set was derived from MIRA and filtered for enrichment in COVID-19-positive ImmuneCODE repertoires, a step that removed public or cross-reactive TCRs. Using the MIRA antigens, annotated TCRs were further analysed by specific ORF or by position within an ORF. Breadth was defined as the number of annotated unique rearrangements divided by the total number of unique productive rearrangements, and depth was defined as the summed frequency of the annotated unique rearrangements. Two-sided Wilcoxon rank-sum tests were used to compare TCR breadth between groups. Imported from immuneACCESS, the table was reduced by TCRdb to in-frame sequences with V and J called. These copies leave out some clones; in studies compared against another copy, an unresolved V gene accounts for under half, and the cause of the remainder is not known. The DNA gave D and trimming, while V, J and clone size come from that table. In this sample the table shows approximately 420,000 clones, roughly 88% of which occur a single time. The top ten clonotypes cover around 3.6% of the sample.

According to the study, the label for this sample's treatment or condition signals: about 20 received Ad26.COV2.S at low or high dose, single or two shots; about 5 received placebo; per-sample allocation not given. For vaccine and placebo recipients, repertoires were sequenced using samples collected on day 63 after the first injection. Cohort 1b enrolled roughly 25 adults aged 18-55 years at a single site in Boston, USA, between 29 July and 7 August 2020. Ad26.COV2.S was a replication-incompetent adenovirus type 26 vector expressing a prefusion-stabilized SARS-CoV-2 spike protein from the original Wuhan strain. Remarks on this clone: It lacks a known antigen. No base-level quality is on record; no much larger clone is a single base apart. Other DNA sequences in this sample translate to the same CDR3.

The sequencing here drew on peripheral blood, taken in a trial of Ad26.COV2.S vaccine versus placebo. This receptor was identified in a person aged 18 to 65 who received the Ad26.COV2.S COVID-19 vaccine or a placebo. Here the chain combines TRBV18 and TRBJ2-3, and TRBD1 may be the D gene, going by 5 matching bases. The CDR3 has the sequence CASSPGASTDTQYF. The DNA reads as follows: TGTGCCAGCTCACCAGGGGCGAGCACAGATACGCAGTATTTT. The variable domain in full, with residues beyond the CDR3 obtained from the reference TRBV18 and TRBJ2-3 genes, is NAGVMQNPRHLVRRRGQEARLRCSPMKGHSHVYWYRQLPEEGLKFMVYLQKENIIDESGMPKERFSAEFPKEGPSILRIQQVVRGDSAAYFCASSPGASTDTQYFGPGTRLTVL.